A selection of T cell receptor beta chains follows, all from one sample in a study of cytomegalovirus exposure and HLA in healthy donors. Repertoires were generated with immunoSEQ multiplex PCR, while TCRdb's copy carries only in-frame clones and drops some. The table records about 200,000 clones, about 80% of them present only once. Material for sequencing was PBMCs. Receptors were obtained from a man under 40 in good health and CMV-seronegative. Both conserved end residues are part of each CDR3. Fields, in order: clone size, V gene, CDR3 protein. Clone size, where shown, is once, few, many, or a class for clones that have expanded.

>-|TRBV5-1
CASRQTPGTGYEQYF
>few|TRBV28
CASRETARDYGYTF
>-|TRBV5-6
CASSLGSAGETYEQYF
>-|TRBV7-7
CASSLTGGPTDTQYF
>-|TRBV5-4
CASSGGTRGFVDTQYF
>-|TRBV6-5
CASGREAYEQYF
>-|TRBV19
CASSRQRESDTQYF
>-|TRBV7-2
CASRDRANYGYTF
>-|TRBV10-3
CAISEAGGAFPKETQYF
>-|TRBV5-1
CASSSMTSANYNEQFF
>-|TRBV19
CASIPGQGRQPQHF
>-|TRBV11-2
CASSLPGFLGANEQFF
>once|TRBV5-3
CARSPGQEGTDTQYF
>once|TRBV15
CATSREGGPDEQFF
>-|TRBV6-6
CASTESSGNTIYF
>-|TRBV6-5
CASSYKTSEDEQFF
>-|TRBV7-9
CASRGDRGRGYTF
>-|TRBV7-2
CASSLDPAGPTYEQYF
>-|TRBV6-4
CASRGTPNTEAFF
>-|TRBV13
CASSRPGAYEQYF
>-|TRBV28
CASSLQGQLNTEAFF
>-|TRBV5-1
CASRPDSSYNEQFF
>-|TRBV4-1
CASSQANRAYSYEQYF
>-|TRBV5-1
CASSLGPGQGAEAFF
>-|TRBV20-1
CSARDPPEQYF
>-|TRBV7-6
CASSLVPAGVGEQYF
>-|TRBV5-1
CASSSTGQGGEKLFF
>few|TRBV9
CASSVVGTALSGYTF
>few|TRBV7-3
CASSSRLASYNEQFF
>-|TRBV19
CASSPLAGAGRDTQYF
>-|TRBV5-5
CASSKAAYNEQFF